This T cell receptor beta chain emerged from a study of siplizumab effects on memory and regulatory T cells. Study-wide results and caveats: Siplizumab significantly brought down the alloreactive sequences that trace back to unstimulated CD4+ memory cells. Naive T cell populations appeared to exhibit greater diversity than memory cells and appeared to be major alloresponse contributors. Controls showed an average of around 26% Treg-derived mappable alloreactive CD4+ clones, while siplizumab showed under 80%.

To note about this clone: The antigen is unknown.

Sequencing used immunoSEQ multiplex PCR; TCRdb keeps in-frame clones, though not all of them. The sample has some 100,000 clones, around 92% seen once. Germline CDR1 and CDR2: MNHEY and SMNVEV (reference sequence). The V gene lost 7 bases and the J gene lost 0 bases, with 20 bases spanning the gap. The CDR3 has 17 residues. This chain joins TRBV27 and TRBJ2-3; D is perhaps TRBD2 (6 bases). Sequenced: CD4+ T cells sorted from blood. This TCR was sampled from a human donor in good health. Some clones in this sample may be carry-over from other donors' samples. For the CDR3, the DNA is TGTGCCAGCAAAAGTCAGGCGGGATGGGCGAGCACAGATACGCAGTATTTT. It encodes CASKSQAGWASTDTQYF.